The 23 T cell receptor beta chains reported below all come from one sample, sequenced in a study of blood T cell repertoires in COVID-19 (dated by TCRdb to between 2020 and 2021). Libraries were made using the immunoSEQ multiplex PCR assay. TCRdb took this table from immuneACCESS and kept in-frame rearrangements with V and J called. Such tables lack part of the clones; where checked against another copy, unresolved V genes explain under half of the gap, and the rest is unexplained. The table for this sample lists over 250,000 clones; roughly 87% of them were counted only once. The ten most abundant clones make up 8.9% of the sample. The source material was PBMCs or T cells enriched from blood (not recorded which). The receptors were sampled from a woman in her late teens or twenties who had recovered from COVID-19.

The chain uses TRBV5-4 and TRBJ2-5, with TRBD1 matching over 7 bases. Germline V gives CDR1 SGHNT, CDR2 YYREEE (reference sequence). V lost 3 bases, J lost 2 bases, and 4 bases stayed unmatched. The CDR3 is 14 residues long. The CDR3 loop reads CASSSTGIQETQYF. CDR3 bases: TGTGCCAGCAGCTCGACAGGGATTCAAGAGACCCAGTACTTC.

The J gene is TRBJ2-7, the V gene TRBV13; D perhaps matches TRBD2 (6 bases). Germline CDR1 is PRHDT and CDR2 is FYEKMQ (reference sequence). V lost 6 bases and J 7 bases, leaving 25 bases between the germline ends. This CDR3 has 16 amino acids. CDR3 region: CASRLQGALTAGEQYF. CDR3 sequence (DNA): TGTGCCAGCAGGCTCCAGGGAGCCCTAACGGCGGGGGAGCAGTACTTC.

This clone was detected only once. CDR3 in amino acids: CSVITEYGYTF. The CDR3, as DNA: TGCAGCGTAATTACAGAATATGGCTACACCTTC. V gene TRBV29-1 combines with J gene TRBJ1-2; D is undetermined. The CDR3 sequence is 11 residues long. Germline V lookup: CDR1 SQVTM, CDR2 ANQGSEA. V was shortened by 6 bases and J by 5 bases, with 10 bases between the two germline ends.

V and J are TRBV7-2 and TRBJ1-5; D unresolved. Germline V gene sequence: CDR1 SGHTA, CDR2 FQGNSA. The CDR3 is 15 amino acids. Trimming pared 3 bases from V and 4 bases from J, leaving 13 bases between. The chain's CDR3 is CASSFSGVGNQPQHF. CDR3 coding DNA: TGTGCCAGCAGCTTCTCCGGGGTTGGAAATCAGCCCCAGCATTTT.

V is TRBV30 and J is TRBJ1-1; 8 bases agree with TRBD1. V lost 6 bases, J lost 3 bases, and 9 bases stayed unmatched. This CDR3 region has 14 residues. Germline assignment: CDR1 GTSNPN and CDR2 SVGIG (reference sequence). The CDR3 sequence is CACPRTGFDTEAFF. The CDR3 DNA reads as TGTGCCTGCCCCCGGACAGGGTTTGACACTGAAGCTTTCTTT. The full variable domain, with the rest looked up from reference TRBV30 and TRBJ1-1, is SQTIHQWPATLVQPVGSPLSLECTVEGTSNPNLYWYRQAAGRGLQLLFYSVGIGQISSEVPQNLSASRPQDRQFILSSKKLLLSDSGFYLCACPRTGFDTEAFFGQGTRLTVV.

CDR3 nucleotide sequence: TGCGCCAGCAGCTTGGATGGCGGGACAGCTAAAGCTTTCTTT. It encodes CASSLDGGTAKAFF. This chain connects TRBV5-1 to TRBJ1-1; 7 bases are a match to TRBD1. After removal of 0 bases from V and 9 bases from J, the junction contained 8 bases not matched to a gene. This CDR3 has 14 residues. The V gene's germline CDR1 is SGHRS and CDR2 YFSETQ.

This chain uses TRBV11-1 with TRBJ2-5; D gene ambiguous. Germline V gives CDR1 SGHAT, CDR2 FQDESV (reference sequence). Trimming pared 1 base from V and 4 bases from J, leaving 13 bases between. The CDR3 covers 15 residues. The CDR3 spells CASSLDSGSPETQYF. CDR3 nucleotides: TGTGCCAGCAGCTTAGATTCTGGCAGTCCAGAGACCCAGTACTTC.

This chain joins TRBV20-1 and TRBJ1-5; 9 bases map to TRBD1. Per germline, CDR1 DFQATT and CDR2 SNEGSKA (reference sequence). V shed 3 bases and J 0 bases; nucleotides not matched to a gene: 18. This CDR3 has 20 amino acids. CDR3 DNA: TGCAGTGCTAGTCCGCATATCCGACTTTACAGGGGGCCTAGCAATCAGCCCCAGCATTTT. Protein sequence: CSASPHIRLYRGPSNQPQHF.

The chain has TRBV27 and TRBJ1-1; maybe TRBD1 (6 bases). Germline V gene lookup returns CDR1 MNHEY and CDR2 SMNVEV (reference sequence). CDR3 length: 14 residues. The V end was cut by 5 bases, the J end by 2 bases, with 12 bases between. The DNA of the CDR3 is TGTGCCAGCAGTACACAGGGACCAAACACTGAAGCTTTCTTT. It codes for CASSTQGPNTEAFF.

This chain links TRBV11-3 with TRBJ2-1; 10 nucleotides align to TRBD2. Trimming removed 5 bases from V and 3 bases from J; junction bases left unmatched: 4. In germline, CDR1 is SGHNT, CDR2 YENEEA. This CDR3 is built from 15 residues. DNA of the CDR3: TGTGCCAGCAGCCTTACTAGCGGGATCTACAATGAGCAGTTCTTC. It yields the protein CASSLTSGIYNEQFF.

This sequence joins TRBV6-5 and TRBJ2-7; perhaps TRBD1 as D (6 bases). Trimming took off 3 bases at V and 0 bases at J, with 9 bases between the two ends. The CDR3 has 14 amino acids. In germline, CDR1 is MNHEY, CDR2 SVGAGI. The CDR3 reads CASSYQGSSYEQYF. The DNA of the CDR3 is TGTGCCAGCAGTTATCAGGGGAGCTCCTACGAGCAGTACTTC.

The rearrangement joins TRBV2 to TRBJ1-4; TRBD1 matches 7 bases. The germline V gene encodes CDR1 SNHLY and CDR2 FYNNEI. This CDR3 is 13 amino acids long. With 4 bases clipped from V and 4 bases from J, the junction kept 0 bases outside the gene matches. The CDR3 is CASSGQGNEKLFF. For the CDR3, the DNA is TGTGCCAGCAGTGGACAGGGTAATGAAAAACTGTTTTTT.

The chain is built from TRBV29-1 and TRBJ2-1; D possibly corresponds to TRBD2 (6 bases). Trimming removed 5 bases from V and 4 bases from J, with 18 bases in between. The CDR3 runs to 15 residues. Per germline, CDR1 SQVTM and CDR2 ANQGSEA. The chain's CDR3 is CSVSGRRGLYNEQFF. The CDR3 DNA follows: TGCAGCGTTTCTGGACGGCGGGGCTTGTACAATGAGCAGTTCTTC.

The chain recombines TRBV5-4 with TRBJ2-3, with TRBD2 matching over 8 bases. The J segment lost 5 bases and the V segment lost 2 bases, leaving 7 bases of the junction unmatched. This CDR3 contains 15 residues. Germline values: CDR1 SGHNT, CDR2 YYREEE (reference sequence). This CDR3 is CASSFRRGGRDTQYF. Written as DNA, the CDR3 is TGTGCCAGCAGCTTTCGACGCGGGGGGAGAGATACGCAGTATTTT.

V usage is TRBV12-3 or TRBV12-4 and J usage is TRBJ2-2; D is unclear. Trimming left V 5 bases short and J 5 bases short, with 9 bases between. CDR3 size: 13 residues. CDR3 DNA: TGTGCCAGCAGTCCTACTCTGACCGGGGAGCTGTTTTTT. It encodes CASSPTLTGELFF.

This clone was picked up many times. This chain connects TRBV6-2 or TRBV6-3 to TRBJ2-2, with 16 nucleotides matching TRBD2. This CDR3 is built from 19 residues. Germline V gene data show CDR1 as MNHEY and CDR2 as SVGEGT. The V gene end was trimmed by 6 bases and the J gene end by 3 bases; junction bases not matched to a gene: 10. This CDR3 reads CASSRLGTSGGAHTGELFF. CDR3 in DNA: TGTGCCAGCAGCCGACTAGGGACTAGCGGGGGGGCCCACACCGGGGAGCTGTTTTTT.

The V gene is TRBV5-4, the J gene TRBJ2-2; a possible D gene is TRBD2 (6 bases). With 2 bases removed from V and 3 bases from J, the gap between germline ends came to 11 bases. Germline V gives CDR1 SGHNT, CDR2 YYREEE (reference sequence). The CDR3 is 15 amino acids. CDR3 loop: CASSFSGDYTGELFF. The CDR3, as DNA: TGTGCCAGCAGCTTTTCCGGGGACTACACCGGGGAGCTGTTTTTT.

This chain joins TRBV24-1 and TRBJ2-1; tentatively, D is TRBD1 (6 bases). The CDR3 runs to 17 residues. Trimming took off 4 bases at V and 8 bases at J, with 23 bases between the two ends. Germline values: CDR1 KGHDR, CDR2 SFDVKD. For the CDR3, the DNA is TGTGCCACCAGTGACCGCTCAAACAGGGTAAGAGGTTATGAGCAGTTCTTC. Protein product: CATSDRSNRVRGYEQFF.

The rearrangement uses TRBV6-5 and TRBJ2-7; D is perhaps TRBD1 (6 bases). This CDR3 region has 15 residues. Per germline, CDR1 MNHEY and CDR2 SVGAGI. V lost 7 bases and J 3 bases, leaving 19 bases between the germline ends. CDR3 DNA: TGTGCCAGCACGAGCCTTTGGCAGGGGCACTACGAGCAGTACTTC. Protein sequence: CASTSLWQGHYEQYF.

This sequence joins TRBV7-2 and TRBJ2-5; TRBD1 might be the D (6 bases). Trimming left V 8 bases short and J 5 bases short, with 15 bases between. CDR1 is SGHTA, CDR2 FQGNSA, per germline. The CDR3 has 13 residues. The CDR3 coding sequence is TGTGCCAGCTGCGTTGCAGGGGACGAGACCCAGTACTTC. Translating gives CASCVAGDETQYF.

This chain links TRBV2 with TRBJ1-3; unclear D gene. The CDR3 runs to 12 residues. Per germline, CDR1 SNHLY and CDR2 FYNNEI. Between the trimmed V and J ends, which lost 7 bases and 8 bases, there was a span of 12 bases. The CDR3 reads CASTVEAHTIYF. As DNA, the CDR3 is TGTGCCAGCACGGTTGAGGCGCACACCATATATTTT.

CDR3 amino acids: CASSQVGDITGNTIYF. The CDR3 DNA reads as TGTGCCAGCAGCCAAGTGGGGGACATAACTGGAAACACCATATATTTT. The V call is TRBV14, the J call TRBJ1-3, with D tentatively TRBD1 (6 bases). The CDR3 spans 16 residues. V dropped 1 base and J dropped 2 bases, with 12 bases sitting between them. Germline V gene sequence: CDR1 SGHDN, CDR2 FVKESK.

The chain uses TRBV7-3 and TRBJ1-2, with no clear D. The CDR3 loop spans 15 amino acids. Germline CDR1 SGHTA, CDR2 FQGTGA. The ends were cut back, 5 bases at V and 2 bases at J, with 15 bases in the middle. The CDR3 nucleotides are TGTGCCAGCAGCCCCTACCGGGTATCAAACTATGGCTACACCTTC. Protein product: CASSPYRVSNYGYTF.